This T cell receptor beta chain was found in a study of CD8 T cells in ankylosing spondylitis (TCRdb year 2017). General notes on the study: The study set out to find disease-linked TCR variants by profiling T cell receptor beta repertoires in ankylosing spondylitis patients and healthy donors. The full study cohort comprised about 25 ankylosing spondylitis patients and about 110 healthy donors. Peripheral blood was sampled, and synovial fluid was also collected from ankylosing spondylitis patients. General study outcomes and caveats: The disease-linked clones were reported as significantly enriched in matched synovial fluid samples from ankylosing spondylitis patients. Some TCR beta motif variants had previously been reported in synovial fluid and blood of reactive arthritis patients, which suggested common disease-initiation mechanisms. Blood from ankylosing spondylitis patients appeared to be characterized by a TCR beta motif composed of roughly 8 highly homologous amino acid variants. The disease-linked clones had a CD8+ phenotype and were found at relatively low frequencies in peripheral blood.

Sequencing was performed on an Illumina HiSeq 2500. Quantitative 5'-RACE with molecular barcodes was the method used to prepare the TCR beta libraries. As for the authors' bioinformatics: To identify disease-linked TCR variants, a new computational method was used, one built on a probabilistic model of VDJ rearrangement. TCRdb reprocessing: public reads trimmed at Q25 with fastp, clones called with MiXCR, in-frame beta chains kept. Rows with a matching CDR3 protein are joined into one entry that keeps the most common DNA and genes. The authors' filters were not applied to this entry. The sample records about 170,000 distinct CDR3 sequences, around 20% of which are singletons. The ten most abundant clones make up about 8% of the sample. From the cysteine through the phenylalanine, the CDR3 covers 14 amino acids. Here the CDR3 DNA is all that survives: 42 bases in frame from base 1. The germline V gene supplies CDR1 SGHRS and CDR2 YFSETQ. V loses 4 bases of germline sequence and J loses 1 base, and the interval between the two ends is 10 bases.

This clonotype appeared a few times. Its antigen is not yet known. The record has no base qualities; no much larger clone is one base away. The chain is assembled from TRBV5-1 and TRBJ2-3, with no confident D gene call. Specimen: blood, either unsorted or a sorted T cell fraction (not recorded which). The TCR comes from a male donor with ankylosing spondylitis or in good health (not recorded which). The CDR3 loop reads CASSPPAGTDTQYF. The nucleotides read TGCGCCAGCAGCCCCCCCGCAGGCACAGATACGCAGTATTTT.